This T cell receptor (beta chain) was documented in a study of T-cell memory formation after mild COVID-19. Study results and caveats: CD4+ bias marked clones expanding day 15 to 37, unlike balanced contracting clones.

TCRdb redid the calling of the 5' RACE reads with MiXCR, one entry per CDR3 protein. Altogether 350,000 to 550,000 distinct CDR3 sequences are present, roughly 18% being singletons, with the ten largest covering roughly 21%. This CDR3 contains 12 residues. Germline CDR1 reads MDHEN; CDR2 reads SYDVKM. Trimming pared 6 bases from V and 10 bases from J, leaving 10 bases between. This clonotype has just a few counts. Its antigen remains unidentified. What was sequenced was PBMCs or a T cell subset sorted from them (not recorded which). The V and J genes are TRBV28 and TRBJ1-6; D gene unclear. The sequence was collected from a man younger than 30 who had mild COVID-19 (a few samples of this study predate the infection). Cell type and time point are not known. CDR3 loop: CASRVLGSPLHF. CDR3 nucleotide sequence: TGTGCCAGCAGGGTATTAGGGTCACCCCTCCACTTT.